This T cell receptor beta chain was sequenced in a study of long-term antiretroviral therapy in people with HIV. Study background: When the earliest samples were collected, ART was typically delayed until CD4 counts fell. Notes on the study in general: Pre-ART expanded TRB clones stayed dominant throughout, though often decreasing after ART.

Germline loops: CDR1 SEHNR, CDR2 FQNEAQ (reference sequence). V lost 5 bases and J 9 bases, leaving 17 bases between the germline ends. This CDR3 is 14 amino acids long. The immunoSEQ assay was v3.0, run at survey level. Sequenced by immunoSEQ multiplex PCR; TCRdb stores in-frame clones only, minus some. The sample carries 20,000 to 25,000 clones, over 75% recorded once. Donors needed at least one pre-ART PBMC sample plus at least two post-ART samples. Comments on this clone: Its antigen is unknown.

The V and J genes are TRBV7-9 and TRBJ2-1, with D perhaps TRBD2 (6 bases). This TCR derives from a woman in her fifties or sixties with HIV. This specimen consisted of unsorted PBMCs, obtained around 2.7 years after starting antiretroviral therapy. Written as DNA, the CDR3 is TGTGCCAGCAGCCCGGGACTTTCTCTGGGTGAGCAGTTCTTC. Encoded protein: CASSPGLSLGEQFF.